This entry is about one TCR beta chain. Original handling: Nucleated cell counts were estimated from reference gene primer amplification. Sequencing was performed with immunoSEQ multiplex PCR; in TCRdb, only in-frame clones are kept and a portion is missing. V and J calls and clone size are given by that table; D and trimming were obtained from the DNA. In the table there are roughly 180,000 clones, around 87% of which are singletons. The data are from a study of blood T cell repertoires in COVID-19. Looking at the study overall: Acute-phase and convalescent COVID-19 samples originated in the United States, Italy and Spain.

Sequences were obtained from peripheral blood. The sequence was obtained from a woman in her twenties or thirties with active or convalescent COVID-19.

The CDR3, as DNA: TGCAGTGCTAGTCGGGGGGTTGGGTATGGCTACACCTTC. Encoded protein: CSASRGVGYGYTF. The gene calls are TRBV20-1 and TRBJ1-2, with a tentative D call TRBD1 (5 bases). The germline V gene has CDR1 DFQATT and CDR2 SNEGSKA (reference sequence). The V gene lost 3 bases and the J gene lost 5 bases, with 13 bases spanning the gap. The CDR3 has 13 residues.